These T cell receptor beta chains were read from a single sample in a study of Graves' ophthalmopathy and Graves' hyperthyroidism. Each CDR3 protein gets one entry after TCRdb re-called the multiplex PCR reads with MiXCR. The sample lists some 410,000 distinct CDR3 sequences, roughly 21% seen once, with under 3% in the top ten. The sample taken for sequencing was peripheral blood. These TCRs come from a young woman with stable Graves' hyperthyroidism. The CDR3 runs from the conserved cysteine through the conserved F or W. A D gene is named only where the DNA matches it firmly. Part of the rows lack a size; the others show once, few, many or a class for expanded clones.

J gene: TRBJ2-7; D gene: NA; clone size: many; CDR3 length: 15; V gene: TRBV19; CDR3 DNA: TGTGCCAGTAGTATAGCTGGGGGATCCTCCTACGAGCAGTACTTC; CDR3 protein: CASSIAGGSSYEQYF
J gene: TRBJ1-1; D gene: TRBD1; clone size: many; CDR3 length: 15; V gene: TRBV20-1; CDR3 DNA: TGCAGTGCAGAACAGGGGGCGGAGGTGAACACTGAAGCTTTCTTT; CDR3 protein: CSAEQGAEVNTEAFF
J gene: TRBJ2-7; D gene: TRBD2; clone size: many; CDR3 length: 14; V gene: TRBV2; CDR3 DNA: TGTGCCAGCAGTTCGGGACTAGCGGTCTACGAGCAGTACTTC; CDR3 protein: CASSSGLAVYEQYF
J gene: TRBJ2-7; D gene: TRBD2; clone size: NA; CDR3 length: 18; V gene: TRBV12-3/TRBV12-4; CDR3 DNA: TGTGCCAGCGGCCCCGGGACAACCGGGACTAGCGGATTCTACGAGCAGTACTTC; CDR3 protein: CASGPGTTGTSGFYEQYF
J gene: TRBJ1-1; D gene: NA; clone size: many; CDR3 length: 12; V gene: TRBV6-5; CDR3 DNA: TGTGCCAGTAAAAGGGGGGACACTGAAGCTTTCTTT; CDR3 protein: CASKRGDTEAFF
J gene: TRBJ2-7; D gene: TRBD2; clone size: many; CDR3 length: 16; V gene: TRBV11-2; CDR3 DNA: TGTGCCAGCAGCTTATCGTGGGGGACTAGCTCGCTCGAGCAGTACTTC; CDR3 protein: CASSLSWGTSSLEQYF
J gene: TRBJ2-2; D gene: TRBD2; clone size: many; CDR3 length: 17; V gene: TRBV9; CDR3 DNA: TGTGCCAGCAGCACACCAGCGGGAGGCGTGAACACCGGGGAGCTGTTTTTT; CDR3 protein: CASSTPAGGVNTGELFF
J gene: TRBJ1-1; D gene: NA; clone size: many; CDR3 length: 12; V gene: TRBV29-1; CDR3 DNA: TGCAGCGTCGGTAGGGGGGAGACTGAAGCTTTCTTT; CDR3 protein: CSVGRGETEAFF
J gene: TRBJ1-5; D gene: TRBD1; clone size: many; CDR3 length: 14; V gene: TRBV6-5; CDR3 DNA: TGTGCCAGCGACAGGGGACCCTACAATCAGCCCCAGCATTTT; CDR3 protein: CASDRGPYNQPQHF
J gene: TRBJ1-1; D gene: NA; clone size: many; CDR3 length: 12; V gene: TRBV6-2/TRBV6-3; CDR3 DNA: TGTGCCAGCAGTTACCTTGCGAGAGAAGCTTTCTTT; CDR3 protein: CASSYLAREAFF
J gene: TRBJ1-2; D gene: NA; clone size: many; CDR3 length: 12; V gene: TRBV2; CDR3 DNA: TGTGCCAGCAGTGAAGCGAGGTTGGCCAACACCTTC; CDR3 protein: CASSEARLANTF
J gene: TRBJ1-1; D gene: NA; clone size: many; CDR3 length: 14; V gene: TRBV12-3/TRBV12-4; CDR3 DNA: TGTGCCAGCAGTTCCCGGATGGGGGGCACTGAAGCTTTCTTT; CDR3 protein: CASSSRMGGTEAFF
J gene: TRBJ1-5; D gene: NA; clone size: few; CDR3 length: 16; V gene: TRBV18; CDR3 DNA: TGTGCCAGCTCACCAGAAACTTATACGGGAGATCAGCCCCAGCATTTT; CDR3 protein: CASSPETYTGDQPQHF
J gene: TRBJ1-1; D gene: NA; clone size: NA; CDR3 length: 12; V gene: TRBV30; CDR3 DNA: TGTGCCTGGACCCCTTGGGGCACTGAAGCTTTCTTT; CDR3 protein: CAWTPWGTEAFF
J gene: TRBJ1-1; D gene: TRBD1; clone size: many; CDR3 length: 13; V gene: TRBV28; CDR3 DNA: TGTGCCAGCAGGTTACAGGGGGCCCCTGAAGCTTTCTTT; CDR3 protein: CASRLQGAPEAFF
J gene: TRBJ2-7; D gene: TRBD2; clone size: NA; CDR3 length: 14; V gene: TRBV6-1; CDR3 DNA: TGTGCCAGCAGGACTAGCGGGAGAAATTCCGAGCAGTACTTC; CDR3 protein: CASRTSGRNSEQYF
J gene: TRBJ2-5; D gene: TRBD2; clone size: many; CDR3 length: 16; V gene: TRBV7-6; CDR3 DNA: TGTGCCAGCAGCTTAGAGTTAGCGGGAGGTCCTGAGACCCAGTACTTC; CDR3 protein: CASSLELAGGPETQYF
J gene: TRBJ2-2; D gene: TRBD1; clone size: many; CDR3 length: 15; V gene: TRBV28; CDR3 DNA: TGTGCCAGCAGTCGGGACAGGGCGTCCACCGGGGAGCTGTTTTTT; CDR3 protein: CASSRDRASTGELFF
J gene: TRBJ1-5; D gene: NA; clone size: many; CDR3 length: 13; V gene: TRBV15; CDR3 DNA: TGTGCCACCAGCAGAGATCCGGTTCAGCCCCAGCATTTT; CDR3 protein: CATSRDPVQPQHF
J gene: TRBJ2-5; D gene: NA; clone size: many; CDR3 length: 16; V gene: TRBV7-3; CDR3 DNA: TGTGCCAGCAGCTTAAGCACCGGGAGTGGTGGAGAGACCCAGTACTTC; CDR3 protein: CASSLSTGSGGETQYF
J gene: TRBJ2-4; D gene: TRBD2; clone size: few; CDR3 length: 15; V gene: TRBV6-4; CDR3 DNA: TGTGCCAGCAGTGAAGCTAGCGGGAGAGGGAACATTCAGTACTTC; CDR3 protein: CASSEASGRGNIQYF
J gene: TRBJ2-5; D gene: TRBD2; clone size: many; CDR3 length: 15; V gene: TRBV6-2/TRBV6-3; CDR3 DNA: TGTGCCAGCACCCGCGGGGTAGCGGGAAGAGAGACCCAGTACTTC; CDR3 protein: CASTRGVAGRETQYF
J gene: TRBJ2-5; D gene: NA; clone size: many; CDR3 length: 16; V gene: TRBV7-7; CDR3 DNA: TGTGCTAGCAGCGCCGTCCTTGGGGCGCCCCAAGAGACCCAGTACTTC; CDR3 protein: CASSAVLGAPQETQYF
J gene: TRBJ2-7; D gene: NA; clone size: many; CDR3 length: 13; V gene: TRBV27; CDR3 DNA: TGTGCCACGCTACTGACGGCTCGGGCGAAGCAGTACTTC; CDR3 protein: CATLLTARAKQYF
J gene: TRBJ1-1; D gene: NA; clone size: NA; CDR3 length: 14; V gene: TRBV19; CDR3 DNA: TGTGCCAGTCAAATCTCCGGAGGGACTTCTCGAGCTTTCTTT; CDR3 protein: CASQISGGTSRAFF
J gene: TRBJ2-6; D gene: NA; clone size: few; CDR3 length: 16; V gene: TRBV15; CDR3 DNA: TGTGCCACCAGCAGAGTTTTATCTTCTGGGGCCAACGTCCTGACTTTC; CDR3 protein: CATSRVLSSGANVLTF
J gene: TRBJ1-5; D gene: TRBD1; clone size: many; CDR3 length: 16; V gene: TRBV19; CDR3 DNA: TGTGCCAGTAGTATGGACAGGGGGGTTAGCAATCAGCCCCAGCATTTT; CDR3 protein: CASSMDRGVSNQPQHF
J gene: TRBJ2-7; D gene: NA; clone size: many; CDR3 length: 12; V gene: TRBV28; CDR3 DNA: TGTGCCAGCTACCCCAGGGGTGGCGAGCAGTACTTC; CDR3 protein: CASYPRGGEQYF
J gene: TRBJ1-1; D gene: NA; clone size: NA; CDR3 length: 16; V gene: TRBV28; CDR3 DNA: TGTGCCAGCCTTAAAGCTTATACAGGGATGAACACTGAAGCTTTCTTT; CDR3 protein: CASLKAYTGMNTEAFF
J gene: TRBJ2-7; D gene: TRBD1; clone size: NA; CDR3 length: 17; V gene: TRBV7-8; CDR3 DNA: TGTGCCAGCAGCTTAATTGGGACAGGGAACCAACCCTACGAGCAGTACTTC; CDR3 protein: CASSLIGTGNQPYEQYF
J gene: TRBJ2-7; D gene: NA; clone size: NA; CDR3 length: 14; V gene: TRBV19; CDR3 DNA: TGTGCCAGTCGAGAGGGCAGCCGCCCCGCCGAGCAGTACTTC; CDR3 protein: CASREGSRPAEQYF
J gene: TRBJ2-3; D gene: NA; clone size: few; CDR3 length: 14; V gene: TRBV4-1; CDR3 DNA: TGCGCCAGCAGCCAAGGGGCTAGCACAGATACGCAGTATTTT; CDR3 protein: CASSQGASTDTQYF
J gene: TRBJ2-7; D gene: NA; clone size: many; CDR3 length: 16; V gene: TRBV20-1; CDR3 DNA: TGCAGTGCTAGTAAAAGCCGGGACTTCGTTTTGTGGGAGCAGTACTTC; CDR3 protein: CSASKSRDFVLWEQYF
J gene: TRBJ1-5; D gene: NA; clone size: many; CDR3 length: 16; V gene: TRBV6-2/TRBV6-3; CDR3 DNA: TGTGCCAGCAGTTACAGGGGACGGCTTAGCAATCAGCCCCAGCATTTT; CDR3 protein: CASSYRGRLSNQPQHF
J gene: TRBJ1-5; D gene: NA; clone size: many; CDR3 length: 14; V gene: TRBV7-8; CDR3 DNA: TGTGCCAGCAGCCCTTACAGGGCGGCTCAGCCCCAGCATTTT; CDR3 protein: CASSPYRAAQPQHF
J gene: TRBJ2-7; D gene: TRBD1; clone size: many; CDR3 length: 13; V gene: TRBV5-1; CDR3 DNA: TGTGCCAGCAGCGGGCAGGGGGCTTACGAGCAGTACTTC; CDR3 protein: CASSGQGAYEQYF
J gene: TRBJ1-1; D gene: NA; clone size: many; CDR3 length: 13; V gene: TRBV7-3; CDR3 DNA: TGTGCCAGCAGCGTGACAGTAAGCACTGAAGCTTTCTTT; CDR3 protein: CASSVTVSTEAFF
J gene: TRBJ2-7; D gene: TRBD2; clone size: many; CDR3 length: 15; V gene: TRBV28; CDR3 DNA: TGTGCCAGCAGTTCCTTAGCGGGAGGTCTTTACGAGCAGTACTTC; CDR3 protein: CASSSLAGGLYEQYF
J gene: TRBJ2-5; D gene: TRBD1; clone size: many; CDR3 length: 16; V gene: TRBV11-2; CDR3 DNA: TGTGCCAGCAGCGCCAGGGGGTCGCGGCCCCAAGAGACCCAGTACTTC; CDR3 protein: CASSARGSRPQETQYF
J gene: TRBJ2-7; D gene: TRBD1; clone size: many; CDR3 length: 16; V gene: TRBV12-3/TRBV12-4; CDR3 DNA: TGTGCCAGCAGCTTGAGGCGGGGACAGGGGTCCTACGAGCAGTACTTC; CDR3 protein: CASSLRRGQGSYEQYF
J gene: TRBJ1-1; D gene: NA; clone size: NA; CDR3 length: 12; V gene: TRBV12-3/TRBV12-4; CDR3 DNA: TGTGCCAGCAGATATGGACAGACCGAAGCTTTCTTT; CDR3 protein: CASRYGQTEAFF
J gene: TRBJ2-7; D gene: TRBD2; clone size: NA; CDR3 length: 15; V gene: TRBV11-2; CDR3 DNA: TGTGCCAGCAGCTCTCGGACTAGCGGGGTCAACGAGCAGTACTTC; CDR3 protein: CASSSRTSGVNEQYF
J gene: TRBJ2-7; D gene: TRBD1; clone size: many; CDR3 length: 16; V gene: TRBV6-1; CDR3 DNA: TGTGCCAGCAGTCCCGCCGGACAGGCAGGATTTTACGAGCAGTACTTC; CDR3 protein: CASSPAGQAGFYEQYF
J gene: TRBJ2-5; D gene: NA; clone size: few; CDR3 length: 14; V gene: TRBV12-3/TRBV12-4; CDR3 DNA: TGTGCCAGCAGTTATGGCGGGGACCAAGAGACCCAGTACTTC; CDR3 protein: CASSYGGDQETQYF
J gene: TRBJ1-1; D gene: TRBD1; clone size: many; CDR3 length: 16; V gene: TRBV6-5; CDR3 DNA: TGTGCCAGCAGTCCATATGGAGACAGGGGGAACACTGAAGCTTTCTTT; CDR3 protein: CASSPYGDRGNTEAFF
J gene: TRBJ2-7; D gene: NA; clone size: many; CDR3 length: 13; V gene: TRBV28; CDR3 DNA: TGTGCCAGCAGTCCACACCTCTCCTACGAGCAGTACTTC; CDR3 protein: CASSPHLSYEQYF
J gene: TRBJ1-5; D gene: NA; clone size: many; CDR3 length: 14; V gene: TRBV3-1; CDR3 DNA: TGTGCCAGCAGTCACGGACGCAACAATCAGCCCCAGCATTTT; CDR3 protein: CASSHGRNNQPQHF
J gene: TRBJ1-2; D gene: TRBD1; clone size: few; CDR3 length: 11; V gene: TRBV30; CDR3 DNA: TGTGCCTGGAGTGGAGGGGACAGAAACGTCTTC; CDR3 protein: CAWSGGDRNVF
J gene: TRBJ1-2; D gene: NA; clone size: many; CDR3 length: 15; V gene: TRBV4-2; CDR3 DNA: TGTGCCAGCAGCCAAGAGGAGGGGTCGGGCTATGGCTACACCTTC; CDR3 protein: CASSQEEGSGYGYTF
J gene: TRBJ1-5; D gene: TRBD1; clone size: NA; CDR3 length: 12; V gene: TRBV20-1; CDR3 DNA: TGCAGTGCGACCCGACAGGGTCAGCCCCAGCATTTT; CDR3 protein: CSATRQGQPQHF
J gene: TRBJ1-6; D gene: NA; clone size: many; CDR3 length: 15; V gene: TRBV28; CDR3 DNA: TGTGCCAGCAGTCTTAGTAGCTCCTATAATTCACCCCTCCACTTT; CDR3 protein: CASSLSSSYNSPLHF
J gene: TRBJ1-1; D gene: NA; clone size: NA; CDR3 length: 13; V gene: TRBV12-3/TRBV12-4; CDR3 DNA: TGTGCCAGCAGTTCTAGAAGGGACGCTGAAGCTTTCTTT; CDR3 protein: CASSSRRDAEAFF
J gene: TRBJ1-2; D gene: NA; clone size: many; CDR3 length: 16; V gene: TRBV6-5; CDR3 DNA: TGTGCCAGCAGTTACTCGAAGGCAGGGGCTGGCTATGGCTACACCTTC; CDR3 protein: CASSYSKAGAGYGYTF
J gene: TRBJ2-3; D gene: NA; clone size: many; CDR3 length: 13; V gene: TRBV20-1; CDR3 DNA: TGCAGTGCTCTCGGATCCGACACAGATACGCAGTATTTT; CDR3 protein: CSALGSDTDTQYF
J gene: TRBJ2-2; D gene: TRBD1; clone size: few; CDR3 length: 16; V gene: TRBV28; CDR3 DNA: TGTGCCAGCAGTCCCCCCTCGACAGGGCCCACCGGGGAGCTGTTTTTT; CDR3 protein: CASSPPSTGPTGELFF